This T cell receptor (beta chain) was recovered during a study of T-cell memory formation after mild COVID-19 (dated by TCRdb to 2020 to 2023). The study in broad terms: Most TCR sequence clusters were specific to one of the two donors. Longitudinal TCRalpha and TCRbeta repertoire sequencing tracked T-cell clones expanding and contracting after mild COVID-19 in a couple of donors. Two young, previously healthy adult volunteers made up the cohort, one male and one female. Results and caveats for the whole study, not just this receptor: Clones contracting from day 15 to 85 had balanced CD4/CD8 phenotypes, while a second wave expanding from day 15 to 37 was biased towards CD4+. The study included only a couple of mild cases, and larger cohorts that include severe cases with pre-infection samples were judged to be necessary. Contracting CD4+ clones appeared mostly in the CM and EM memory subsets, whereas CD8+ clones were enriched in EMRA. The detection of some responding clones in pre-infection memory suggests that pre-existing cross-reactive memory T cells joined the SARS-CoV-2 response. Whether the second-wave clones peaking on day 37 were SARS-CoV-2 specific was not confirmed.

This clonotype came up a few times. It has no known antigen specificity. The input lacks base qualities; no much larger clone sits a single base away. Ficoll-Paque density gradient centrifugation was used to isolate PBMCs. In the germline V gene (reference sequence), CDR1 corresponds to LNHNV and CDR2 to YYDKDF. Taken from cysteine to valine, the CDR3 has 16 residues. Left in the record is the CDR3 DNA by itself, 48 bases read in frame from the first base. Trimming accounts for 2 bases at V and 9 bases at J, while the number of junction bases matched to no gene is 16. Instrument on record: Illumina NovaSeq 6000. TCRalpha and TCRbeta cDNA libraries were built by 5'RACE with constant-segment primers, adding sample barcodes and unique molecular identifiers. RNA was extracted from every sample with Trizol reagent. Library amplification was performed in two PCR steps, and a second sample barcode and Illumina TruSeq adapters were introduced in the second step. Sequencing of the libraries was done on an Illumina NovaSeq, producing 2 x 150 bp paired-end reads. Per the authors' processing: Demultiplexing of reads and collapsing into UMI-guided consensus sequences were performed with migec v1.2.7. Using mixcr v2.1.11, the UMI consensuses were aligned to TRA and TRB V and J templates and assembled into clonotypes. Clonotypes were classified as expanded or contracted when called significant by both edgeR and NoisET, with noise models trained on biological replicates. edgeR calls used a false discovery rate-adjusted p below 0.01 and a log2 fold-change threshold of 1. As an exploratory analysis of dynamics, PCA with hierarchical clustering was applied to max-normalized trajectories of the 1000 most abundant clonotypes. Each responding clone was given a CD4 or CD8 phenotype based on the CD4+ and CD8+ repertoires, which had been sequenced separately. The public reads were run again by TCRdb, first through fastp at Q25 and then through MiXCR, and only productive beta chains were kept. When rows share a CDR3 protein, they turn into one entry using the most common DNA and genes. Clone size and V and J calls follow TCRdb, not the original study. The sample includes 180,000 or so distinct CDR3 sequences, with approximately 10% observed a single time. The ten most abundant clones make up 3.8% of the sample.

Recombination connected TRBV15 to TRBJ2-7, and 7 bases in between align with TRBD1. The TCR originated in a man aged 18 to 29 who had mild COVID-19 (a few samples of this study predate the infection). The sample titles of this study are shuffled in the database, so cell type and time point are left out; the donor was told from shared clones. Input material: PBMCs or a T cell subset sorted from them (not recorded which). The encoded CDR3 is CATSRTSFHRGSGQYV. The sequenced DNA is TGTGCCACCAGCAGAACCAGTTTTCACAGGGGTTCTGGGCAGTACGTC.